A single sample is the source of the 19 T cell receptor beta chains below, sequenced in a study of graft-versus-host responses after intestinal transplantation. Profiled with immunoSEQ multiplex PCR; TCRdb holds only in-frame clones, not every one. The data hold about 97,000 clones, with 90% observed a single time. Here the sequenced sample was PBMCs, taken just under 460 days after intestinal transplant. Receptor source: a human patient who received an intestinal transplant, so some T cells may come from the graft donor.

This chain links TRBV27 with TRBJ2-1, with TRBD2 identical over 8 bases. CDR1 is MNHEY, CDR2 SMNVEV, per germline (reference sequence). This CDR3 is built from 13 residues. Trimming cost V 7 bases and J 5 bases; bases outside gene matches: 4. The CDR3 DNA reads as TGTGCCAGCACGGGGCGGGGGGACAATGAGCAGTTCTTC. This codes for CASTGRGDNEQFF.

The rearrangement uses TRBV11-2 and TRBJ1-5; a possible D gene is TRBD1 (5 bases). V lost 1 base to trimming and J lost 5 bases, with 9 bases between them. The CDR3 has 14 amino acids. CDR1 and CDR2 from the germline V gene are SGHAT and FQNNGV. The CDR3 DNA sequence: TGTGCCAGCAGCTTAGGGGCAGGGTATCAGCCCCAGCATTTT. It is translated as CASSLGAGYQPQHF.

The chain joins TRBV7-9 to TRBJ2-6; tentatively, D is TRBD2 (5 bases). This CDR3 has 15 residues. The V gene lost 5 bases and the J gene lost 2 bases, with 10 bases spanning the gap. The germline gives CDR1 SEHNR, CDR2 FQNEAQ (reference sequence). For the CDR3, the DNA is TGTGCCAGCAGCCCACGGGGAGCTGGGGCCAACGTCCTGACTTTC. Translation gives CASSPRGAGANVLTF.

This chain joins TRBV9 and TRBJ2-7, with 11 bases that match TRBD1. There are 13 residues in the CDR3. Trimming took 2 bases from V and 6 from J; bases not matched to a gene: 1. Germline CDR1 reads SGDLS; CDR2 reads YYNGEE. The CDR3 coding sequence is TGTGCCAGCAGCGTCGGGACAGGGGGCGAGCAGTACTTC. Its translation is CASSVGTGGEQYF.

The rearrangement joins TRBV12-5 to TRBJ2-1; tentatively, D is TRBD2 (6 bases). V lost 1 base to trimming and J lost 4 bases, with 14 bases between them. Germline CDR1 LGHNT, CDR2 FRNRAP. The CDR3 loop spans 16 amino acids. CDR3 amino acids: CASGLGGGVKYNEQFF. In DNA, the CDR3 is TGTGCTAGTGGTTTGGGCGGAGGGGTCAAATACAATGAGCAGTTCTTC.

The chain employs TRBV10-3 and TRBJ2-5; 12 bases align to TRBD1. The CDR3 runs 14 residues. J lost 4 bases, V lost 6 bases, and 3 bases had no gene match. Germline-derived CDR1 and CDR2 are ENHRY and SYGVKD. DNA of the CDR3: TGTGCCATCAGGAGGGACAGGGGGCGAGAGACCCAGTACTTC. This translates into CAIRRDRGRETQYF.

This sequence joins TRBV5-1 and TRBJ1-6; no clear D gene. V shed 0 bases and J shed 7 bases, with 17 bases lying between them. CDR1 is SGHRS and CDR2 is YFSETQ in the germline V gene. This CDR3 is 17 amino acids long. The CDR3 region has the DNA TGCGCCAGCAGCTTGGGATCATCCCGTGTCGTCAATTCACCCCTCCACTTT. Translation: CASSLGSSRVVNSPLHF.

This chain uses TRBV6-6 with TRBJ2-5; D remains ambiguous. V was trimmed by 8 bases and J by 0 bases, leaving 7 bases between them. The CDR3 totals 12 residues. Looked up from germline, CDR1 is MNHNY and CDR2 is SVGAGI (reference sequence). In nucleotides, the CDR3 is TGTGCCAGCCGACGGTACCAAGAGACCCAGTACTTC. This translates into CASRRYQETQYF.

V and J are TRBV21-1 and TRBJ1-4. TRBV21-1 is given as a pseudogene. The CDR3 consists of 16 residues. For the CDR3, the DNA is TGTGCCAGCAGCCTGTTGGAGAGTCCCGAGAAAGAAAAACTGTTTTTT. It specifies CASSLLESPEKEKLFF.

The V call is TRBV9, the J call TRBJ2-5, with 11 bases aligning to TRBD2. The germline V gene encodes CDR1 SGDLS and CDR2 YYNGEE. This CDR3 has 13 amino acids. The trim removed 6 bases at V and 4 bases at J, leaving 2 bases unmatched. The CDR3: CASNLAGGETQYF. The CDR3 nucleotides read TGTGCCAGCAACCTAGCGGGGGGAGAGACCCAGTACTTC.

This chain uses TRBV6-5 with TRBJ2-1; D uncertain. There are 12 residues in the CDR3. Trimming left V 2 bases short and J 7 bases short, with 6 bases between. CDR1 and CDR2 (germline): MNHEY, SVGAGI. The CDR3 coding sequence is TGTGCCAGCAGTTACGGGCGAAATGAGCAGTTCTTC. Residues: CASSYGRNEQFF.

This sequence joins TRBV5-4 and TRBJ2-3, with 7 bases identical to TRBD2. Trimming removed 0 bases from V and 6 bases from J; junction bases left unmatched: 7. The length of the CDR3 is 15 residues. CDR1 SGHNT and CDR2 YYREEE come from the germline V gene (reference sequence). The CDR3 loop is CASSLVGRGMDTQYF. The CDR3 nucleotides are TGTGCCAGCAGCTTGGTCGGGCGGGGGATGGATACGCAGTATTTT.

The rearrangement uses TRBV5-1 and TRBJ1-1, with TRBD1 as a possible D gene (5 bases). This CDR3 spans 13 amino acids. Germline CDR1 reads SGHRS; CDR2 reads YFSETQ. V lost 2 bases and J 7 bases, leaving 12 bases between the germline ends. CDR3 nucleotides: TGCGCCAGCAGCTTCCTGGGGAGGGGTGAAGCTTTCTTT. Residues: CASSFLGRGEAFF.

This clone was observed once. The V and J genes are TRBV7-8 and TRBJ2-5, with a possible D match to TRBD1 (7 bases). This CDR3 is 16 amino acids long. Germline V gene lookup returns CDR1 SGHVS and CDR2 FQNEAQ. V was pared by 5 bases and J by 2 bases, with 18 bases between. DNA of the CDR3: TGTGCCAGCAGCCAGGGGGGCGCGGGGACTCAAGAGACCCAGTACTTC. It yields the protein CASSQGGAGTQETQYF.

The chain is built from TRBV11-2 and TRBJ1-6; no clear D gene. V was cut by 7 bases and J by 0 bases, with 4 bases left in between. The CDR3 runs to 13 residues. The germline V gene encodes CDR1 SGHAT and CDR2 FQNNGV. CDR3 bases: TGTGCCAGCACTAGCTCCTATAATTCACCCCTCCACTTT. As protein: CASTSSYNSPLHF.

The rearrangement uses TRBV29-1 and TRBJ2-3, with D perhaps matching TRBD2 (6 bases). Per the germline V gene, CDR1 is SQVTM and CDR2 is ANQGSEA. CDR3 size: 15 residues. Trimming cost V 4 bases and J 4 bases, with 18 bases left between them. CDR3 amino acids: CSVGREQRVSDTQYF. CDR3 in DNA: TGCAGCGTTGGGCGGGAACAGCGAGTATCAGATACGCAGTATTTT.

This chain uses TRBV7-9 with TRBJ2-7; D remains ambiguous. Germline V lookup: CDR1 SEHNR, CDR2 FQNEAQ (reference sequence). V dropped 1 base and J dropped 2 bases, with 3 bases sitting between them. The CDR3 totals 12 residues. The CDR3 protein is CASSLVPYEQYF. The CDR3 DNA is TGTGCCAGCAGCTTAGTCCCCTACGAGCAGTACTTC.

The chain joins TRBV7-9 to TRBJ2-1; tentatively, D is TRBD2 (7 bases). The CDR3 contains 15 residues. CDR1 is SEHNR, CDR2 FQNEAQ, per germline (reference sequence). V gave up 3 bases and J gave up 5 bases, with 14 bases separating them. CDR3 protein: CASSLTGGTNNEQFF. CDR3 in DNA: TGTGCCAGCAGCTTGACGGGGGGCACGAACAATGAGCAGTTCTTC.

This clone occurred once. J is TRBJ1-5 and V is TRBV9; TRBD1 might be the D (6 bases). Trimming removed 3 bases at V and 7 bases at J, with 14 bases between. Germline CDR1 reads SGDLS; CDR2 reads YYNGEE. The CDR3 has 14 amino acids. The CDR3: CASSGDRPGQPQHF. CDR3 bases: TGTGCCAGCAGCGGAGACAGGCCGGGGCAGCCCCAGCATTTT.